These T cell receptor beta chains were read from a single sample in a study of cytomegalovirus exposure and HLA in healthy donors. The repertoire was sequenced with immunoSEQ multiplex PCR; TCRdb's copy has only in-frame clones and lacks some. The sample records 150,000 to 200,000 clones, around 80% being singletons. The specimen sequenced was PBMCs. All receptors derive from a woman in her thirties or forties in good health and CMV-seronegative. The CDR3 runs from the conserved cysteine through the conserved F or W. The D gene is left open where the match is weak. The size entry is marked missing in some rows and otherwise reads once, few, many or a size class.

j_gene: TRBJ2-3; d_gene: -; abundance: -; v_gene: TRBV5-6; CDR3aa: CASSLTGPSTDTQYF; CDR3nt: TGTGCCAGCAGCTTGACCGGTCCCAGCACAGATACGCAGTATTTT
j_gene: TRBJ1-1; d_gene: TRBD1; abundance: few; v_gene: TRBV7-6; CDR3aa: CASSLVSVVGGALSSEAFF; CDR3nt: TGTGCCAGCAGCTTAGTGAGCGTCGTAGGGGGCGCGTTGAGCTCTGAAGCTTTCTTT
j_gene: TRBJ2-7; d_gene: -; abundance: -; v_gene: TRBV15; CDR3aa: CATSRDRGGKAYEQYF; CDR3nt: TGTGCCACCAGCAGAGATAGGGGAGGAAAGGCCTACGAGCAGTACTTC
j_gene: TRBJ2-1; d_gene: TRBD1; abundance: -; v_gene: TRBV6-5; CDR3aa: CASSGTGAYNEQFF; CDR3nt: TGTGCCAGCAGTGGGACAGGGGCTTACAATGAGCAGTTCTTC
j_gene: TRBJ2-1; d_gene: -; abundance: -; v_gene: TRBV27; CDR3aa: CASSLSEGGDEQFF; CDR3nt: TGTGCCAGCAGTTTAAGTGAGGGCGGGGATGAGCAGTTCTTC
j_gene: TRBJ1-4; d_gene: -; abundance: -; v_gene: TRBV6-1; CDR3aa: CASSISGLANEKLFF; CDR3nt: TGTGCCAGCAGTATAAGCGGGCTGGCTAATGAAAAACTGTTTTTT
j_gene: TRBJ1-4; d_gene: -; abundance: -; v_gene: TRBV7-2; CDR3aa: CASSRNSFSNEKLFF; CDR3nt: TGTGCCAGCAGCCGGAACAGCTTTTCTAATGAAAAACTGTTTTTT
j_gene: TRBJ2-3; d_gene: -; abundance: once; v_gene: TRBV7-3; CDR3aa: CASSLDYYTDTQYF; CDR3nt: TGTGCCAGCAGCTTGGACTATTACACAGATACGCAGTATTTT
j_gene: TRBJ2-1; d_gene: -; abundance: once; v_gene: TRBV30; CDR3aa: CAWSLGGGGYNEQFF; CDR3nt: TGTGCCTGGAGCCTGGGGGGAGGAGGGTACAATGAGCAGTTCTTC
j_gene: TRBJ1-1; d_gene: -; abundance: once; v_gene: TRBV30; CDR3aa: CAWRGDRSFMNTEAFF; CDR3nt: TGTGCCTGGAGGGGCGACAGAAGCTTTATGAACACTGAAGCTTTCTTT
j_gene: TRBJ1-1; d_gene: -; abundance: -; v_gene: TRBV5-6; CDR3aa: CASSRTVANTEAFF; CDR3nt: TGTGCCAGCAGCAGGACAGTGGCGAACACTGAAGCTTTCTTT